The 10 T cell receptor beta chains reported below all come from one sample, sequenced in a study of T cell responses to AZD1222 COVID-19 vaccine. Sequenced by immunoSEQ multiplex PCR; TCRdb stores in-frame clones only, minus some. The sample has tens of thousands of clones, roughly 85% seen once; the top ten hold about 1.3%. The material was peripheral blood, obtained 28 days after the second AZD1222 dose. These TCRs come from an adult who received the AZD1222 COVID-19 vaccine.

This chain uses TRBV28 with TRBJ2-4; D possibly corresponds to TRBD1 (5 bases). There are 14 residues in the CDR3. Trimming took off 3 bases at V and 2 bases at J, with 8 bases between the two ends. Germline CDR1 and CDR2: MDHEN and SYDVKM. CDR3 DNA: TGTGCCAGCAGTTTTGGACAATCCAAAAACATTCAGTACTTC. This gives the protein CASSFGQSKNIQYF.

The rearrangement joins TRBV14 to TRBJ2-7; the D call may be TRBD1 or TRBD2 (7 bases each). The CDR3 loop spans 13 amino acids. V lost 4 bases and J lost 11, with 18 bases in between. Per the germline V gene, CDR1 is SGHDN and CDR2 is FVKESK. CDR3 residues: CASSRGSTGREYF. The CDR3 DNA reads TGTGCCAGCAGCCGAGGGTCGACAGGGAGGGAGTACTTC.

The chain recombines TRBV7-2 with TRBJ2-7; D not certain. The CDR3 extends over 14 amino acids. Looked up from germline, CDR1 is SGHTA and CDR2 is FQGNSA. The germline V and J ends were trimmed by 5 bases and 1 base, with 12 bases remaining between them. Here the CDR3 DNA reads TGTGCCAGCAGCAAAGGTCCTCCTTCCTACGAGCAGTACTTC. Its translation is CASSKGPPSYEQYF. The whole variable domain, filled in from reference TRBV7-2 and TRBJ2-7, reads GAGVSQSPSNKVTEKGKDVELRCDPISGHTALYWYRQSLGQGLEFLIYFQGNSAPDKSGLPSDRFSAERTGGSVSTLTIQRTQQEDSAVYLCASSKGPPSYEQYFGPGTRLTVT.

The CDR3 sequence is CASSLQFGSYEQYF. The CDR3 DNA reads as TGTGCCAGCAGCTTACAATTCGGCTCCTACGAGCAGTACTTC. V and J are TRBV5-4 and TRBJ2-7; D gene unclear. The CDR3 runs 14 residues. The ends were cut back, 2 bases at V and 0 bases at J, with 9 bases in the middle. Germline V gene lookup returns CDR1 SGHNT and CDR2 YYREEE (reference sequence).

V usage is TRBV2 and J usage is TRBJ2-2; no reliable D call. Trimming stripped 2 bases from V and 6 bases from J, with 10 bases between. CDR1 is SNHLY and CDR2 is FYNNEI in the germline V gene. The CDR3 is made up of 14 amino acids. The CDR3: CASSELVDSGELFF. CDR3 DNA sequence: TGTGCCAGCAGTGAATTGGTAGACTCCGGGGAGCTGTTTTTT.

The chain joins TRBV5-4 to TRBJ1-4; D perhaps matches TRBD1 (5 bases). V dropped 5 bases and J dropped 4 bases, with 12 bases sitting between them. The CDR3 sequence is 14 residues long. Looked up from germline, CDR1 is SGHNT and CDR2 is YYREEE (reference sequence). CDR3 residues: CASSPDSYNEKLFF. Here the CDR3 DNA reads TGTGCCAGCAGTCCAGACAGTTATAATGAAAAACTGTTTTTT.

This sequence joins TRBV28 and TRBJ1-5; D call uncertain. Trimming removed 6 bases from V and 0 bases from J, with 15 bases in between. Germline V lookup: CDR1 MDHEN, CDR2 SYDVKM. CDR3 length: 16 residues. CDR3 nucleotide sequence: TGTGCCAGCAGCCTGATCGGGCGGGTTAGCAATCAGCCCCAGCATTTT. This gives the protein CASSLIGRVSNQPQHF.

The chain recombines TRBV20-1 with TRBJ1-2; a weak D match, TRBD1 (6 bases). The CDR3 contains 14 residues. Germline lookup yields CDR1 DFQATT and CDR2 SNEGSKA (reference sequence). V dropped 3 bases and J dropped 1 base, with 12 bases sitting between them. For the CDR3, the DNA is TGCAGTGCTAGTGGGGGAGGGGGTAACTATGGCTACACCTTC. This codes for CSASGGGGNYGYTF.

The CDR3, as DNA: TGTGCCACCAGTGATTCCCGTTACGGTGAGCAGTTCTTC. Protein product: CATSDSRYGEQFF. The rearrangement uses TRBV24-1 and TRBJ2-1; no definite D call. The CDR3 covers 13 residues. The germline V gene encodes CDR1 KGHDR and CDR2 SFDVKD. Deletions cut 2 bases from V and 9 bases from J, with 10 bases between.

The chain joins TRBV7-6 to TRBJ1-3, with 8 bases matching TRBD1. V trimming: 3 bases; J trimming: 0 bases; junction bases outside the gene matches: 1. CDR1 is SGHVS and CDR2 is FNYEAQ in the germline V gene. The CDR3 has 15 amino acids. CDR3 sequence reads: CASSFTGGSGNTIYF. The CDR3, as DNA: TGTGCCAGCAGCTTTACAGGGGGCTCTGGAAACACCATATATTTT.